Presented here are 8 T cell receptor beta chains from one specimen sequenced in a study of T cells in Graves' hyperthyroidism and ophthalmopathy. RNA transcripts gave rise to amplified TCR beta CDR3 regions. The study used the HTBI primer set for a first-round RT-PCR of the TCR CDR3. TCRdb used MiXCR to reprocess the multiplex PCR reads, holding one entry per CDR3 protein. The sample has hundreds of thousands of distinct CDR3 sequences, roughly 15% seen once. Material: blood. The source of these receptors is a woman younger than 30 with Graves' hyperthyroidism.

In its sample, this clonotype was seen a few times. This rearrangement joins TRBV7-2 to TRBJ2-1; 10 positions match TRBD2. Germline V gene lookup returns CDR1 SGHTA and CDR2 FQGNSA. This CDR3 is built from 15 residues. The ends lost 2 bases at V and 9 bases at J; junction bases unmatched: 7. CDR3 nucleotide sequence: TGTGCCAGCAGCTTATATCTAGCGGGAGCAGGTGAGCAGTTCTTC. Translated: CASSLYLAGAGEQFF.

The gene calls are TRBV6-2 or TRBV6-3 and TRBJ2-1, with 12 bases identical to TRBD2. The V segment lost 2 bases and the J segment 8 bases; nucleotides outside the gene matches: 13. The CDR3 is 18 amino acids. Germline V gene lookup returns CDR1 MNHEY and CDR2 SVGEGT. Here the CDR3 reads CASSYGLAGGGPQDEQFF. As DNA, the CDR3 is TGTGCCAGCAGTTACGGCCTAGCGGGAGGGGGTCCCCAGGATGAGCAGTTCTTC.

This clonotype occurred a few times. The chain is built from TRBV7-2 and TRBJ1-5; D unresolved. CDR3 length equals 12 residues. Germline V lookup: CDR1 SGHTA, CDR2 FQGNSA. V gave up 6 bases and J gave up 7 bases, with 10 bases separating them. CDR3 nucleotides: TGTGCCAGCAGACCATCGGCGCAGCCCCAGCATTTT. It encodes CASRPSAQPQHF.

The chain employs TRBV5-1 and TRBJ1-1; 7 bases match TRBD1. The ends lost 6 bases at V and 2 bases at J; junction bases unmatched: 4. In germline, CDR1 is SGHRS, CDR2 YFSETQ. This CDR3 has 13 amino acids. CDR3: CASIGQANTEAFF. As DNA, the CDR3 is TGCGCCAGCATAGGACAGGCAAACACTGAAGCTTTCTTT.

This clonotype was seen only a few times. The chain employs TRBV10-3 and TRBJ1-1; 8 bases align to TRBD1. Germline V gives CDR1 ENHRY, CDR2 SYGVKD. CDR3 length: 13 amino acids. The V and J ends lost 10 bases and 1 base, in that order; junction bases with no gene match: 5. CDR3 nucleotide sequence: TGTGCCACCGACAGGGGCGCGAACACTGAAGCTTTCTTT. This translates into CATDRGANTEAFF.

This clonotype was seen many times. The V call is TRBV11-2, the J call TRBJ1-1; D unclear. CDR1 is SGHAT, CDR2 FQNNGV, per germline. The V end lost 6 bases, the J end lost 6 bases, and 14 bases lay between the germline ends. The length of the CDR3 is 13 residues. As DNA, the CDR3 is TGTGCCAGCAGTATAGGAATGTTCGCTGAAGCTTTCTTT. This encodes CASSIGMFAEAFF.

This clonotype was seen repeatedly, ten times or more. The chain is built from TRBV7-9 and TRBJ2-1, with 10 bases aligning to TRBD2. The CDR3 runs to 20 residues. In germline, CDR1 is SEHNR, CDR2 FQNEAQ (reference sequence). With V trimmed by 4 bases and J by 4 bases, 19 bases remained unmatched. The CDR3: CASSSPLGLAGDRGYNEQFF. Written as DNA, the CDR3 is TGTGCCAGCAGCTCCCCCCTAGGGCTAGCGGGAGATAGGGGGTACAATGAGCAGTTCTTC.

This clonotype was recorded at least ten times. The chain recombines TRBV28 with TRBJ2-1; 11 bases are shared with TRBD2. Looked up from germline, CDR1 is MDHEN and CDR2 is SYDVKM. The CDR3 has 17 amino acids. Unmatched junction bases numbered 9, after V lost 8 bases and J lost 0 bases. The CDR3 DNA sequence: TGTGCCAGCTTCGAGACTAGCGGGGCTAGCTCCTACAATGAGCAGTTCTTC. Protein sequence: CASFETSGASSYNEQFF.